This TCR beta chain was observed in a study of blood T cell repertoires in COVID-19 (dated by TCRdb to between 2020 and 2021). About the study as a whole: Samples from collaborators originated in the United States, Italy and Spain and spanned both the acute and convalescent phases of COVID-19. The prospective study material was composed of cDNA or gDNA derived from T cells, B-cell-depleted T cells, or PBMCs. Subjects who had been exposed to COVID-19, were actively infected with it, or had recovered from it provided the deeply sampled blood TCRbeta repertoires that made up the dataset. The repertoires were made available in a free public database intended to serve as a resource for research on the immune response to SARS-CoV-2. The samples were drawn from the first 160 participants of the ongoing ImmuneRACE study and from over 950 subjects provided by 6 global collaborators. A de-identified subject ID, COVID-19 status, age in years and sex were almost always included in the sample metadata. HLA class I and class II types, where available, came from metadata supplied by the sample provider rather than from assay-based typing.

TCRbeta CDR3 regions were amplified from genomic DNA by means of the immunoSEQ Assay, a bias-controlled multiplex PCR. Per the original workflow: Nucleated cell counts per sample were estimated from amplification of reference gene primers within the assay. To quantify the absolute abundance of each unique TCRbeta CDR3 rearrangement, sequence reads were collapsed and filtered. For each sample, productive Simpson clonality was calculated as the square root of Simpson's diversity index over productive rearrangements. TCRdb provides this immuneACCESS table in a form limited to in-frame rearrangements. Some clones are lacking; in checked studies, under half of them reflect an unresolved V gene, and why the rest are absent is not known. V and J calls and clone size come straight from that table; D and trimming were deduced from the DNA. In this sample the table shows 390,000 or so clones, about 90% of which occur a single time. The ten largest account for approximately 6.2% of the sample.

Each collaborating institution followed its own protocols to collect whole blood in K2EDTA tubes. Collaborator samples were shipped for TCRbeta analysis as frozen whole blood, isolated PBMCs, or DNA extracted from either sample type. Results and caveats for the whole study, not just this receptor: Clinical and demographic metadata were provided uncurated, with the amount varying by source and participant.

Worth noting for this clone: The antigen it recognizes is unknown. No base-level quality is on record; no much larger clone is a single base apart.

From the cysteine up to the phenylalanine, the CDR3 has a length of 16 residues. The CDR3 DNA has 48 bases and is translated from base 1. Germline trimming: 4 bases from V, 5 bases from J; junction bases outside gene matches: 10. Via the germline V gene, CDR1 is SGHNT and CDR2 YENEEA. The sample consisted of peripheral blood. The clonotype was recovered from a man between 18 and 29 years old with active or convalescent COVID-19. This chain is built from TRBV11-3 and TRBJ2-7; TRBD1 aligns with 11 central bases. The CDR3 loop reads CASSSGQGELRDEQYF. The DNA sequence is TGTGCCAGCAGCTCGGGACAGGGGGAGCTCCGGGACGAGCAGTACTTC. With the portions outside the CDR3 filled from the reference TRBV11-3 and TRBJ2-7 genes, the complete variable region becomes EAGVVQSPRYKIIEKKQPVAFWCNPISGHNTLYWYLQNLGQGPELLIRYENEEAVDDSQLPKDRFSAERLKGVDSTLKIQPAELGDSAVYLCASSSGQGELRDEQYFGPGTRLTVT.